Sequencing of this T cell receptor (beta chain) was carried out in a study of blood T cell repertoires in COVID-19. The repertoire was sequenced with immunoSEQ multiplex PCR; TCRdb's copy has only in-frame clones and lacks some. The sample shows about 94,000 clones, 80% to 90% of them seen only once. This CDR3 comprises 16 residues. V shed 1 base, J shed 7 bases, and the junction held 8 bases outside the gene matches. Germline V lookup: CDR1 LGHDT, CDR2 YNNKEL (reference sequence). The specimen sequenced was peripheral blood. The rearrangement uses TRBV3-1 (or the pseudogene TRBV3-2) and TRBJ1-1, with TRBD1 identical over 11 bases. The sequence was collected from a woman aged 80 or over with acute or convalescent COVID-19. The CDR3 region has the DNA TGTGCCAGCAGCCAAGTCGGACAGGGGGCGCAGTTTGAAGCTTTCTTT. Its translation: CASSQVGQGAQFEAFF.